One T cell receptor beta chain is described in this entry. The CDR3 spans 13 residues. CDR1 and CDR2 (germline): LGHDT, YNNKEL (reference sequence). Trimming pared 0 bases from V and 5 bases from J, leaving 7 bases between. The record originates from a study of control samples from healthy donors and cancer patients. Generated by immunoSEQ multiplex PCR, the TCRdb table keeps only in-frame clones and is missing some. The sample lists 55,000 to 80,000 clones, over 85% seen once, with about 6% in the top ten. The sample was PBMCs. The receptor was derived from a man in his 60s with colorectal cancer. The gene calls are TRBV3-1 (or the pseudogene TRBV3-2) and TRBJ1-1; D is unclear. This CDR3 is CASSQDRGTEAFF. In DNA, the CDR3 is TGTGCCAGCAGCCAAGATCGTGGGACTGAAGCTTTCTTT.